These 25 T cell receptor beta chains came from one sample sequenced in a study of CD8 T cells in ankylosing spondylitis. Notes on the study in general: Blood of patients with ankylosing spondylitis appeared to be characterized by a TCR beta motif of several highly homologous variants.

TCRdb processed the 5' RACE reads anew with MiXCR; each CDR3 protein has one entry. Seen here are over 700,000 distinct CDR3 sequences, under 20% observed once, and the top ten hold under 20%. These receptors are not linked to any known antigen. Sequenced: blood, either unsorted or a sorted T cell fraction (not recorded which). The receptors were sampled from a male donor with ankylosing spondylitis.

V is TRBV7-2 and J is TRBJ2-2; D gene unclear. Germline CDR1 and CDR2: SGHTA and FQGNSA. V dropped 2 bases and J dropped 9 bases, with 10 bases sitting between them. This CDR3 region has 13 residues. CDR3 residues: CASSLLSNRELFF. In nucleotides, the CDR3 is TGTGCCAGCAGCTTATTATCGAACCGGGAGCTGTTTTTT.

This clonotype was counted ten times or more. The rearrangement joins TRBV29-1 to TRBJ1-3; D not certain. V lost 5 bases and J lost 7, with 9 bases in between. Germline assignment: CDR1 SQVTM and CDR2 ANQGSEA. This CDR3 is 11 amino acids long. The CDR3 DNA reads TGCAGCGTTTTGGATGACAACACCATATATTTT. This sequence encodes CSVLDDNTIYF.

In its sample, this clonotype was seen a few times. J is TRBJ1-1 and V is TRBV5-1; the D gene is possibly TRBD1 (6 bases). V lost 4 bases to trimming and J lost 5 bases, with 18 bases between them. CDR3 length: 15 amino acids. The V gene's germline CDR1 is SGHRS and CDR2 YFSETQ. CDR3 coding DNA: TGCGCCAGCAGCCCCGTTGAGGGGGTGATAACTGAAGCTTTCTTT. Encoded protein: CASSPVEGVITEAFF. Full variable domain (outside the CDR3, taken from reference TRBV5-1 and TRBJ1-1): KAGVTQTPRYLIKTRGQQVTLSCSPISGHRSVSWYQQTPGQGLQFLFEYFSETQRNKGNFPGRFSGRQFSNSRSEMNVSTLELGDSALYLCASSPVEGVITEAFFGQGTRLTVV.

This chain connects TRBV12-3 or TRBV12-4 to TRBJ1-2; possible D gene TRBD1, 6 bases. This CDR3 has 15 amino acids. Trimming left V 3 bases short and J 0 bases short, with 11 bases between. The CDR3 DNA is TGTGCCAGCAGTTTGGGACACGAAACTAACTATGGCTACACCTTC. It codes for CASSLGHETNYGYTF.

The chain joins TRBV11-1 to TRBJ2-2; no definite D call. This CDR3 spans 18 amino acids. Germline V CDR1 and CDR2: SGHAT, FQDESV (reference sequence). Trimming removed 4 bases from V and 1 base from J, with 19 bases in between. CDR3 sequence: CASSSPSGLGGNTGELFF. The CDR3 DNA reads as TGTGCCAGCAGCTCCCCCTCGGGTCTCGGCGGGAACACCGGGGAGCTGTTTTTT.

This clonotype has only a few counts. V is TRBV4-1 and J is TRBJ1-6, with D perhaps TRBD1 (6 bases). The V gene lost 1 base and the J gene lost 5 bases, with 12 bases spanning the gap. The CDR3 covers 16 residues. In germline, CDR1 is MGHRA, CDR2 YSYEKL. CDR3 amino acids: CASSQGYRDNNSPLHF. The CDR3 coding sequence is TGCGCCAGCAGCCAAGGGTACCGGGACAATAATTCACCCCTCCACTTT.

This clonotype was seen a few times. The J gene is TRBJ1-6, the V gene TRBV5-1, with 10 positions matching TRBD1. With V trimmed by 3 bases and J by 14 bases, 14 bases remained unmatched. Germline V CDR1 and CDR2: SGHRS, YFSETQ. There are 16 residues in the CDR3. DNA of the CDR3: TGCGCCAGCAGCTGGGGGGGACAGGGGACTAATTCGGCCCTCCACTTT. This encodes CASSWGGQGTNSALHF.

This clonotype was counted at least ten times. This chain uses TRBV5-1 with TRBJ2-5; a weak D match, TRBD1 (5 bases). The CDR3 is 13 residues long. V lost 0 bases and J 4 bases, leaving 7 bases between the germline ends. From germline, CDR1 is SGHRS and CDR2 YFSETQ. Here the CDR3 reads CASSLAGSETQYF. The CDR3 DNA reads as TGCGCCAGCAGCTTGGCAGGGTCAGAGACCCAGTACTTC.

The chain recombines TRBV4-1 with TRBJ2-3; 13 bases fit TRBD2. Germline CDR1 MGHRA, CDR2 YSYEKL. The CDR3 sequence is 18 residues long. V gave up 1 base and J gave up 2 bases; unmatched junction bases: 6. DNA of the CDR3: TGCGCCAGCAGCCAAGTCGTTACTAGCGGGGGGGACACAGATACGCAGTATTTT. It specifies CASSQVVTSGGDTDTQYF.

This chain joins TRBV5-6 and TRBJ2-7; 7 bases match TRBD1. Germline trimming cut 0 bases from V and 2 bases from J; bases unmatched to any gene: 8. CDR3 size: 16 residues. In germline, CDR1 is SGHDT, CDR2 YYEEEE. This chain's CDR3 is CASSLEIKQGAYEQYF. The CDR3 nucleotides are TGTGCCAGCAGCTTGGAGATTAAGCAGGGGGCCTACGAGCAGTACTTC.

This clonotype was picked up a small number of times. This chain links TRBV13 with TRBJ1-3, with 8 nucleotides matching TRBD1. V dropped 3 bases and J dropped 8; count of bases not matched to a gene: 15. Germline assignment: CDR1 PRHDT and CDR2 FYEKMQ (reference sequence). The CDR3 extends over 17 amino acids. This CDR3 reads CASSFTTRGHRKDTIYF. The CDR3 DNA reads TGTGCCAGCAGCTTCACAACCAGGGGGCATAGAAAGGACACCATATATTTT.

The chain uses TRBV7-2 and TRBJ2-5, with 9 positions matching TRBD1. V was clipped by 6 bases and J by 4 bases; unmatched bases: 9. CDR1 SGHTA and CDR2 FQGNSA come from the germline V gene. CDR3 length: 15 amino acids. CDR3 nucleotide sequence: TGTGCCAGCAGACACCGGGACAGGGAACGAGAGACCCAGTACTTC. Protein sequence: CASRHRDRERETQYF.

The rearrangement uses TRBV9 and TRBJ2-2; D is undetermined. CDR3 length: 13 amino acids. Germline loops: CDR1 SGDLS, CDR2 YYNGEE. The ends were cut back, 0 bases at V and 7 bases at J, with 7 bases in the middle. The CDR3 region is CASSVGLSGELFF. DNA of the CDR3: TGTGCCAGCAGCGTAGGTCTTAGCGGGGAGCTGTTTTTT.

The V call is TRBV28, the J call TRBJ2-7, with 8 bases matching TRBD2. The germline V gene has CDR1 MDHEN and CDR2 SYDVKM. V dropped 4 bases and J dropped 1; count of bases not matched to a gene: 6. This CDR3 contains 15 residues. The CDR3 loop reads CASSSPGGMSYEQYF. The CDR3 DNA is TGTGCCAGCAGTTCGCCGGGAGGGATGTCCTACGAGCAGTACTTC.

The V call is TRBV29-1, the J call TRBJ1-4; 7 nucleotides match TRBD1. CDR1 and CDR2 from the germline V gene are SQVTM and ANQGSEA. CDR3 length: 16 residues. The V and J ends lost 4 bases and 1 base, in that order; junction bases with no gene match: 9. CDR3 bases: TGCAGCGTTGCGGTCAGGGGGATAGGAACTAATGAAAAACTGTTTTTT. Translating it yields CSVAVRGIGTNEKLFF.

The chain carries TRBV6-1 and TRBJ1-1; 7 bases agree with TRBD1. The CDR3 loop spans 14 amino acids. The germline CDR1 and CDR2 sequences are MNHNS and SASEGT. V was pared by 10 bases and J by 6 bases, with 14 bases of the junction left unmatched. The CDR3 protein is CATAGRRGLPEAFF. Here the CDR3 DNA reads TGTGCCACAGCGGGGAGGAGGGGGCTCCCTGAAGCTTTCTTT.

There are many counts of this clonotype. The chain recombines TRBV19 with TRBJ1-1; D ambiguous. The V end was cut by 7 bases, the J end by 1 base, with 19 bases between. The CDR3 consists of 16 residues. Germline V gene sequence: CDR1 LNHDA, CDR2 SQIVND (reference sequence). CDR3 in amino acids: CASTRLAQIPNTEAFF. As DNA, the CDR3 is TGTGCCAGTACCCGATTAGCGCAGATACCGAACACTGAAGCTTTCTTT.

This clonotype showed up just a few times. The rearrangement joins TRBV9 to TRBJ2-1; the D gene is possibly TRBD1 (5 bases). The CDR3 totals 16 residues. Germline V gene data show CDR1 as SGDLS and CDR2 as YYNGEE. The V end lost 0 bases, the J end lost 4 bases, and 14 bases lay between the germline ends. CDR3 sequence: CASSVANQGKYNEQFF. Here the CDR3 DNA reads TGTGCCAGCAGCGTAGCTAATCAGGGAAAATACAATGAGCAGTTCTTC.

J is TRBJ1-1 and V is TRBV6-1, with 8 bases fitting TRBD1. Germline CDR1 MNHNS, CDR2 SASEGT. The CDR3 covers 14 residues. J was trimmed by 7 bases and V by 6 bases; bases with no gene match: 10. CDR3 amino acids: CASRKTGESGEAFF. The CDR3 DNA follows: TGTGCCAGCAGAAAGACAGGGGAGAGCGGTGAAGCTTTCTTT.

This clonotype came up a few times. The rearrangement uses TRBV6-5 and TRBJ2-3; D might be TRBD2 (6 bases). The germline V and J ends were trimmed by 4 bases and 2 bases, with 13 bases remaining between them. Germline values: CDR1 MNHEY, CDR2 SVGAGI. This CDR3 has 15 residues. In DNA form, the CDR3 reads TGTGCCAGCAGTTCCCCTGGAGGGGCCACAGATACGCAGTATTTT. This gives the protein CASSSPGGATDTQYF.

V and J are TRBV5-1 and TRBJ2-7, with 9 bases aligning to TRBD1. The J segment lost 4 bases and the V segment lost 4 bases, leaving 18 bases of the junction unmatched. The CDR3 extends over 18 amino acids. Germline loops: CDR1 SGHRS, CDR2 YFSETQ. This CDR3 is CASSLTGTGRGLGYEQYF. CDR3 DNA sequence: TGCGCCAGCAGCCTTACCGGGACAGGGAGGGGACTCGGGTACGAGCAGTACTTC.

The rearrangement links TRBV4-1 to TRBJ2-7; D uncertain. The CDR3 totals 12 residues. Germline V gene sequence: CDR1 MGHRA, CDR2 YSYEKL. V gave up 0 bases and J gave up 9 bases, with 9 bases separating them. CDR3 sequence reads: CASSQDERSQYF. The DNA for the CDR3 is TGCGCCAGCAGCCAAGACGAACGGTCGCAGTACTTC.

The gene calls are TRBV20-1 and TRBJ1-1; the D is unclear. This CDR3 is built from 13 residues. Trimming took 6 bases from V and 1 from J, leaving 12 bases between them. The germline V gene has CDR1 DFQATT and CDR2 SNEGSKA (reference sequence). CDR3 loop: CSAPRTGNTEAFF. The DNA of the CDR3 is TGCAGTGCCCCTAGGACCGGGAACACTGAAGCTTTCTTT.

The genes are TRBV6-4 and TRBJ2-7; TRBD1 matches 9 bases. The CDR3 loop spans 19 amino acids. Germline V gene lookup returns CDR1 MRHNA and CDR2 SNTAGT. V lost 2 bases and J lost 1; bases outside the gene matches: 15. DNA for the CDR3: TGTGCCAGCAGTGACCATGGAGGTCTGAGGGACAGGGTGTCCTACGAGCAGTACTTC. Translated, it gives CASSDHGGLRDRVSYEQYF.

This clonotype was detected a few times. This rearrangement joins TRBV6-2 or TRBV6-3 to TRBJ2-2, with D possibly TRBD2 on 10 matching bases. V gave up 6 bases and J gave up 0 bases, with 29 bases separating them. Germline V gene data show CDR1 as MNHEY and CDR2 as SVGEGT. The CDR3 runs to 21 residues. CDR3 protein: CASSVNRGLLTSGSNTGELFF. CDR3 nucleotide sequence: TGTGCCAGCAGCGTAAACAGGGGGCTATTGACTAGCGGGTCGAACACCGGGGAGCTGTTTTTT.